This TCR beta chain was profiled in a study of technical replicates of blood from a handful of donors. Germline CDR1 SGHTA, CDR2 FQGNSA. The CDR3 totals 15 residues. V dropped 2 bases and J dropped 0 bases, with 11 bases sitting between them. The repertoire was sequenced with immunoSEQ multiplex PCR; TCRdb's copy has only in-frame clones and lacks some. This sample has about 74,000 clones, with 81% found just once. This clonotype originated in a human donor in good health. Some clones in this sample may be carry-over from other donors' samples. Sequencing was done on a sample of PBMCs. The V and J genes are TRBV7-2 and TRBJ2-7, with D possibly matching TRBD1 (5 bases). CDR3 bases: TGTGCCAGCAGCTTAAGGAGACAGAGCTCCTACGAGCAGTACTTC. Encoded protein: CASSLRRQSSYEQYF. Supplemented by reference TRBV7-2 and TRBJ2-7, the full variable domain reads GAGVSQSPSNKVTEKGKDVELRCDPISGHTALYWYRQSLGQGLEFLIYFQGNSAPDKSGLPSDRFSAERTGGSVSTLTIQRTQQEDSAVYLCASSLRRQSSYEQYFGPGTRLTVT.